The entry below gives a single TCR beta chain sequence along with its context. Its specificity is not known. CDR1 and CDR2 (germline): SGHAT, FQNNGV. Trimming took off 1 base at V and 8 bases at J, with 19 bases between the two ends. The CDR3 extends over 16 amino acids. For each extraction, RNA and DNA were obtained together from about 21-30 mg of unsorted bulk tissue. The data were taken from a study of tumor-infiltrating lymphocytes in primary liver carcinoma. General observations from the study: Just about 7.5-24% of leading clones were found in every one of five regions.

The template, approximately 500 ng total RNA, yielded TCR beta cDNA made with a constant-region primer. Three-round nested multiplex PCR performed with slightly modified ARM-PCR produced the TCR beta libraries. The study ran its first two PCR rounds for around 9 cycles each, using TRBV1-TRBV30 forward primers and a C-beta reverse primer. TCRdb ran MiXCR on the multiplex PCR reads and lists one entry per CDR3 protein. The sample carries roughly 100,000 distinct CDR3 sequences, roughly 80% recorded once. Sequencing input: liver tumor tissue from sampling region 3. Documented subset: tumor region T3, left-lateral pole. The TCR sequence derives from a man in his forties with primary liver carcinoma and hepatitis B virus infection. The chain joins TRBV11-2 to TRBJ2-3; D is unresolved. This chain's CDR3 is CASSLVVGRAIVTQYF. DNA of the CDR3: TGTGCCAGCAGCTTAGTAGTTGGACGGGCGATAGTTACGCAGTATTTT.